This TCR beta chain was captured by sequencing in a study of cytomegalovirus exposure and HLA in healthy donors. Study summary: Tens of millions of unique TCRs, all from HLA-typed donors, were included in an early release of the data.

As concerns this clone: Its antigen is still unknown.

The PCR used 60 Vbeta and 13 Jbeta primers. The protocol was immunoSEQ multiplex PCR, while the TCRdb copy is restricted to in-frame clones and leaves out a portion. This sample has more than 80,000 clones, with 78% found just once. General study findings and limits: A missense variant in DCLRE1C was later tied to TCR beta V- and J-gene trimming. Rare TCR sequences predominated, though certain public TCRs were found in many donors.

The CDR3 has 16 residues. From germline, CDR1 is SGHAT and CDR2 FQNNGV. V was pared by 0 bases and J by 10 bases, with 13 bases of the junction left unmatched. This chain uses TRBV11-2 with TRBJ2-7; TRBD1 matches at 9 bases. The sequence was obtained from a woman in her forties in good health and CMV-seropositive. Sample: PBMCs. The CDR3 coding sequence is TGTGCCAGCAGCTTAGATTTAGGGACAGGGCGCCTCGGTCAGTACTTC. Translation: CASSLDLGTGRLGQYF.